Listed here are 11 T cell receptor beta chains from one sample, sequenced in a study of blood T cells in healthy people across ages. Primed by a sample-barcoded 5' primer and a J-beta primer mix, a second PCR proceeded for about 6 to 11 cycles. Each CDR3 protein gets one entry after TCRdb re-called the 5' RACE reads with MiXCR. The sample carries hundreds of thousands of distinct CDR3 sequences, approximately 50% recorded once. Specimen: blood. All receptors derive from an older woman in good health.

The chain employs TRBV14 and TRBJ2-2, with 8 bases that match TRBD2. The germline V gene has CDR1 SGHDN and CDR2 FVKESK. The CDR3 extends over 16 amino acids. V shed 5 bases, J shed 2 bases, and the junction held 7 bases outside the gene matches. The chain's CDR3 is CASSVRLAINTGELFF. The CDR3 nucleotides are TGTGCCAGCAGCGTCCGACTAGCGATAAACACCGGGGAGCTGTTTTTT.

The gene calls are TRBV25-1 and TRBJ2-1; tentatively, D is TRBD2 (5 bases). V was shortened by 7 bases and J by 3 bases, with 7 bases between the two germline ends. This CDR3 contains 12 residues. Germline loops: CDR1 MGHDK, CDR2 SYGVNS. CDR3 sequence reads: CASKEDYNEQFF. In DNA form, the CDR3 reads TGTGCCAGCAAGGAGGACTACAATGAGCAGTTCTTC. Full variable domain (outside the CDR3, taken from reference TRBV25-1 and TRBJ2-1): EADIYQTPRYLVIGTGKKITLECSQTMGHDKMYWYQQDPGMELHLIHYSYGVNSTEKGDLSSESTVSRIRTEHFPLTLESARPSHTSQYLCASKEDYNEQFFGPGTRLTVL.

CDR3 coding DNA: TGTGCCAGCAGCCAGCATACCGGGACAGAAGAGACCCAGTACTTC. Amino acids: CASSQHTGTEETQYF. This chain joins TRBV4-2 and TRBJ2-5; TRBD1 aligns across 7 bases. Germline CDR1 and CDR2: LGHNA and YNFKEQ. With V trimmed by 3 bases and J by 3 bases, 7 bases remained unmatched. The CDR3 extends over 15 amino acids.

The chain links TRBV10-3 to TRBJ1-3; maybe TRBD1 (5 bases). From germline, CDR1 is ENHRY and CDR2 SYGVKD. The CDR3 covers 12 residues. With 8 bases removed from V and 3 bases from J, the gap between germline ends came to 8 bases. Here the CDR3 reads CAIPGRGNTIYF. The CDR3 region has the DNA TGTGCCATCCCAGGGCGTGGAAACACCATATATTTT.

V and J are TRBV29-1 and TRBJ1-4; no clear D gene. Germline CDR1 SQVTM, CDR2 ANQGSEA. V was cut by 3 bases and J by 4 bases, with 9 bases left in between. The CDR3 runs 13 residues. The CDR3, as DNA: TGCAGCGTTGAGGTCAGCGGTAATGAAAAACTGTTTTTT. It yields the protein CSVEVSGNEKLFF.

This rearrangement joins TRBV6-5 to TRBJ2-5; 7 positions agree with TRBD1. The CDR3 has 13 residues. Germline V gene data show CDR1 as MNHEY and CDR2 as SVGAGI. The J segment lost 0 bases and the V segment lost 6 bases, leaving 1 base of the junction unmatched. The chain's CDR3 is CASRGQNQETQYF. The CDR3 DNA follows: TGTGCCAGCAGGGGACAGAACCAAGAGACCCAGTACTTC.

J is TRBJ2-7 and V is TRBV5-1; 7 bases fit TRBD2. Germline trimming cut 3 bases from V and 6 bases from J; bases unmatched to any gene: 12. From germline, CDR1 is SGHRS and CDR2 YFSETQ. This CDR3 comprises 15 residues. The CDR3 region is CASSWNGRSFVEQYF. The DNA for the CDR3 is TGCGCCAGCAGCTGGAACGGGAGGTCGTTCGTCGAGCAGTACTTC.

This sequence joins TRBV10-3 and TRBJ2-2, with 7 bases aligning to TRBD1. V was clipped by 8 bases and J by 3 bases; unmatched bases: 3. The germline V gene has CDR1 ENHRY and CDR2 SYGVKD. The CDR3 is 13 amino acids. CDR3 amino acids: CAIRGQDTGELFF. DNA for the CDR3: TGTGCCATCCGCGGACAGGACACCGGGGAGCTGTTTTTT.

With regard to this clonotype: One junction end does not reproduce the germline sequence, and a read error may be involved. The chain is built from TRBV20-1 and TRBJ2-1, with 10 bases fitting TRBD2. The germline gives CDR1 DFQATT, CDR2 SNEGSKA (reference sequence). This CDR3 region has 17 residues. The CDR3 region has the DNA TGTAGTGCTAGTTGGGCTAGCGGGAGCCCCTCCTACAATGAGCAGTTCTTC. Protein product: CSASWASGSPSYNEQFF.

V is TRBV6-6 and J is TRBJ2-7; 9 bases are shared with TRBD1. The CDR3 spans 16 residues. V trimming: 6 bases; J trimming: 3 bases; junction bases outside the gene matches: 12. Germline V gene sequence: CDR1 MNHNY, CDR2 SVGAGI (reference sequence). DNA for the CDR3: TGTGCCAGCAGCTTTCTCCCCGGGACAGGGAGCTACGAGCAGTACTTC. Amino acid sequence: CASSFLPGTGSYEQYF.

The chain combines TRBV20-1 with TRBJ2-1, with D hard to call. The CDR3 is 14 residues long. Trimming took 0 bases from V and 3 from J, leaving 9 bases between them. Germline values: CDR1 DFQATT, CDR2 SNEGSKA (reference sequence). The CDR3 region has the DNA TGCAGTGCTAGAGATGGGAACAGCTACAATGAGCAGTTCTTC. Protein sequence: CSARDGNSYNEQFF.